Each of the 30 T cell receptor beta chains below was sequenced from the same sample in a study of OX40 agonist ivuxolimab in advanced cancers. Method: immunoSEQ multiplex PCR; TCRdb's copy keeps in-frame clones and lacks some. The data hold tens of thousands of clones, with 85% to 95% observed a single time. Here the sequenced sample was CD4+ or CD8+ T cells sorted from blood, taken in a trial of the OX40 agonist ivuxolimab. These receptor sequences come from an adult with an advanced solid tumor such as melanoma, head and neck, liver or kidney cancer.

The chain has TRBV6-5 and TRBJ2-7, with D tentatively TRBD2 (5 bases). CDR1 and CDR2 (germline): MNHEY, SVGAGI. V gave up 8 bases and J gave up 3 bases, with 8 bases separating them. The length of the CDR3 is 11 residues. The CDR3 sequence: CASWTYYEQYF. In DNA form, the CDR3 reads TGTGCCAGCTGGACTTACTACGAGCAGTACTTC.

This clone appeared a single time. The chain recombines TRBV29-1 with TRBJ2-1; TRBD1 agrees at 7 bases. The J segment lost 0 bases and the V segment lost 6 bases, leaving 5 bases of the junction unmatched. CDR1 and CDR2 (germline): SQVTM, ANQGSEA. The CDR3 runs to 14 residues. CDR3 sequence (DNA): TGCAGCGTCTCGACAGGGAGCTCCTACAATGAGCAGTTCTTC. Translating it yields CSVSTGSSYNEQFF.

The CDR3 protein is CASSLEYNTGELFF. The CDR3 nucleotides read TGTGCCAGCAGCTTAGAATACAACACCGGGGAGCTGTTTTTT. The chain carries TRBV11-2 and TRBJ2-2; D not resolved. Germline V gene data show CDR1 as SGHAT and CDR2 as FQNNGV. V lost 0 bases to trimming and J lost 2 bases, with 4 bases between them. The CDR3 is made up of 14 amino acids.

This clone was found once. This chain connects TRBV5-1 to TRBJ2-1; 12 nucleotides line up with TRBD2. V lost 1 base and J lost 0; bases outside the gene matches: 11. Germline loops: CDR1 SGHRS, CDR2 YFSETQ. The CDR3 consists of 20 residues. The CDR3, as DNA: TGCGCCAGCAGCTTGTGGGGGACTAGCGGGCCTTCCAGCTCCTACAATGAGCAGTTCTTC. It is translated as CASSLWGTSGPSSSYNEQFF.

This chain connects TRBV19 to TRBJ2-7, with unresolved D. Germline CDR1 reads LNHDA; CDR2 reads SQIVND (reference sequence). The germline V and J ends were trimmed by 2 bases and 7 bases, with 12 bases remaining between them. The length of the CDR3 is 13 residues. CDR3 DNA: TGTGCCAGTAGTATAATGGGTCGAAGGGAGCAGTACTTC. Residues: CASSIMGRREQYF.

The V call is TRBV11-2, the J call TRBJ2-2; 7 bases match TRBD2. The J segment lost 10 bases and the V segment lost 1 base, leaving 6 bases of the junction unmatched. CDR1 is SGHAT and CDR2 is FQNNGV in the germline V gene. The CDR3 is 14 residues long. CDR3 loop: CASSLVAGDPELFF. The CDR3 DNA reads as TGTGCCAGCAGCTTAGTGGCGGGGGATCCGGAGCTGTTTTTT.

V usage is TRBV7-2 and J usage is TRBJ1-4; unclear D gene. The CDR3 is 14 residues long. Germline CDR1 is SGHTA and CDR2 is FQGNSA. The germline V and J ends were trimmed by 4 bases and 6 bases, with 12 bases remaining between them. CDR3 bases: TGTGCCAGCAGCTCGACGGGAGTGGATGAAAAACTGTTTTTT. This sequence encodes CASSSTGVDEKLFF.

The chain uses TRBV15 and TRBJ2-7; weak D call: TRBD1 (5 bases). The germline V gene has CDR1 LNHNV and CDR2 YYDKDF (reference sequence). V dropped 1 base and J dropped 0 bases, with 10 bases sitting between them. The CDR3 consists of 15 residues. This CDR3 reads CATSRGGSTSYEQYF. In DNA form, the CDR3 reads TGTGCCACCAGCAGAGGGGGCAGCACCTCCTACGAGCAGTACTTC. Based on the CDR3 plus reference TRBV15 and TRBJ2-7, the full variable domain is DAMVIQNPRYQVTQFGKPVTLSCSQTLNHNVMYWYQQKSSQAPKLLFHYYDKDFNNEADTPDNFQSRRPNTSFCFLDIRSPGLGDTAMYLCATSRGGSTSYEQYFGPGTRLTVT.

This chain's CDR3 is CASSSGTGWTEAFF. Written as DNA, the CDR3 is TGTGCCAGTAGTAGCGGGACAGGGTGGACTGAAGCTTTCTTT. V gene TRBV19 combines with J gene TRBJ1-1, with 9 bases lining up with TRBD1. This CDR3 has 14 residues. CDR1 is LNHDA and CDR2 is SQIVND in the germline V gene (reference sequence). Trimming at V came to 4 bases and at J to 5 bases, leaving 5 bases not matched to a gene.

The V and J genes are TRBV5-1 and TRBJ1-2; D not certain. The CDR3 totals 15 residues. The V end lost 2 bases, the J end lost 1 base, and 12 bases lay between the germline ends. Germline CDR1 is SGHRS and CDR2 is YFSETQ. CDR3 nucleotide sequence: TGCGCCAGCAGCTTTAGGGCGGAAGATAACTATGGCTACACCTTC. Amino acid sequence: CASSFRAEDNYGYTF.

The chain has TRBV30 and TRBJ1-1, with unresolved D. V lost 1 base and J lost 8, with 11 bases in between. Germline CDR1 reads GTSNPN; CDR2 reads SVGIG (reference sequence). The CDR3 has 12 residues. CDR3: CAWSASLREAFF. DNA of the CDR3: TGTGCCTGGAGTGCCTCTCTTAGGGAAGCTTTCTTT.

This sequence joins TRBV11-2 and TRBJ2-7; a possible D gene is TRBD2 (5 bases). Germline CDR1 is SGHAT and CDR2 is FQNNGV. The CDR3 has 16 amino acids. V was trimmed by 1 base and J by 2 bases, leaving 15 bases between them. DNA for the CDR3: TGTGCCAGCAGCTTAGCCGTCGGGGAAATAACCTACGAGCAGTACTTC. Encoded protein: CASSLAVGEITYEQYF.

The rearrangement links TRBV7-2 to TRBJ2-3; 7 positions agree with TRBD2. Germline V gives CDR1 SGHTA, CDR2 FQGNSA. The CDR3 is 15 amino acids. The V gene end was trimmed by 1 base and the J gene end by 1 base; junction bases not matched to a gene: 2. CDR3 coding DNA: TGTGCCAGCAGCTTAGATCGGGGGGGCACAGATACGCAGTATTTT. Its translation: CASSLDRGGTDTQYF.

The chain joins TRBV9 to TRBJ1-1, with D maybe TRBD1 (5 bases). Germline CDR1 is SGDLS and CDR2 is YYNGEE. The CDR3 is 13 amino acids. V shed 3 bases and J shed 7 bases, with 13 bases lying between them. The CDR3 sequence is CASSGAGGNEAFF. CDR3 DNA: TGTGCCAGCAGCGGGGCCGGGGGGAATGAAGCTTTCTTT.

This sequence joins TRBV10-1 and TRBJ2-7, with 8 bases fitting TRBD2. The V gene end was trimmed by 6 bases and the J gene end by 1 base; junction bases not matched to a gene: 14. The germline CDR1 and CDR2 sequences are WNHNN and SYGVQD (reference sequence). The CDR3 is 17 amino acids. The CDR3 region has the DNA TGCGCCAGCAGCCACGCCGGGTCGGGGGGGTCTTCCTACGAGCAGTACTTC. Translation: CASSHAGSGGSSYEQYF.

This CDR3 is CASSLPGLDPSTDTQYF. The CDR3 DNA sequence: TGCGCCAGCAGCTTGCCGGGTCTCGACCCTAGCACAGATACGCAGTATTTT. The chain has TRBV5-1 and TRBJ2-3; no reliable D call. Trimming shortened V by 1 base and J by 0 bases, and 15 bases separated the two germline ends. CDR3 length: 17 residues. Per the germline V gene, CDR1 is SGHRS and CDR2 is YFSETQ.

In DNA form, the CDR3 reads TGTGCCAGCAGCTTAGCGCCTTACAGTGAAGCTTTCTTT. Protein: CASSLAPYSEAFF. The chain couples TRBV7-2 to TRBJ1-1, with D unclear. The CDR3 has 13 amino acids. V dropped 0 bases and J dropped 7 bases, with 9 bases sitting between them. Germline V lookup: CDR1 SGHTA, CDR2 FQGNSA. Together with reference TRBV7-2 and TRBJ1-1, the CDR3 gives the full variable domain: GAGVSQSPSNKVTEKGKDVELRCDPISGHTALYWYRQSLGQGLEFLIYFQGNSAPDKSGLPSDRFSAERTGGSVSTLTIQRTQQEDSAVYLCASSLAPYSEAFFGQGTRLTVV.

Remarks on this clone: The same CDR3 can be traced to other DNA sequences in this sample. This chain connects TRBV29-1 to TRBJ2-7; D is perhaps TRBD2 (6 bases). The CDR3 has 12 residues. From germline, CDR1 is SQVTM and CDR2 ANQGSEA. The V end lost 5 bases, the J end lost 3 bases, and 11 bases lay between the germline ends. CDR3 sequence: CSVLGGDYEQYF. CDR3 nucleotide sequence: TGCAGCGTTCTAGGAGGGGACTACGAGCAGTACTTC.

The V and J genes are TRBV2 and TRBJ2-2, with 10 bases that match TRBD2. The germline gives CDR1 SNHLY, CDR2 FYNNEI. The V and J ends lost 2 bases and 6 bases, in that order; junction bases with no gene match: 6. CDR3 size: 16 residues. CDR3 coding DNA: TGTGCCAGCAGTGAACCCCAGCGGGGGGGCTCCGGGGAGCTGTTTTTT. This encodes CASSEPQRGGSGELFF.

This chain connects TRBV5-8 to TRBJ1-1; tentative D call: TRBD1 (5 bases). CDR1 and CDR2 (germline): SGHTS, YDEGEE. The CDR3 has 13 residues. V was shortened by 3 bases and J by 1 base, with 7 bases between the two germline ends. The CDR3 DNA reads TGTGCCAGCAGCTGGCAGGGGAACACTGAAGCTTTCTTT. Protein: CASSWQGNTEAFF.

This clone came up once. The chain is built from TRBV29-1 and TRBJ2-7, with 8 bases aligning to TRBD2. With V trimmed by 7 bases and J by 0 bases, 5 bases remained unmatched. Germline CDR1 and CDR2: SQVTM and ANQGSEA. The CDR3 sequence is 13 residues long. CDR3 coding DNA: TGCAGCGGCGTAGCGGGGAACTCCTACGAGCAGTACTTC. This gives the protein CSGVAGNSYEQYF.

The CDR3 protein is CASSLKVVLPQETQYF. The CDR3 coding sequence is TGTGCCAGCAGTTTAAAGGTGGTGCTCCCACAAGAGACCCAGTACTTC. The chain carries TRBV28 and TRBJ2-5; D unclear. Per the germline V gene, CDR1 is MDHEN and CDR2 is SYDVKM. Trimming took off 2 bases at V and 2 bases at J, with 15 bases between the two ends. This CDR3 is built from 16 residues. Complete variable domain (other parts from reference TRBV28 and TRBJ2-5): DVKVTQSSRYLVKRTGEKVFLECVQDMDHENMFWYRQDPGLGLRLIYFSYDVKMKEKGDIPEGYSVSREKKERFSLILESASTNQTSMYLCASSLKVVLPQETQYFGPGTRLLVL.

Concerning this clone itself: This sample also contains other DNA sequences that code for the same CDR3. CDR3 in DNA: TGTGCCAGCAGCCAAGGGGCTTCGGGGCGTCTAGCGGGAGTCGGGGAGCTGTTTTTT. Translating gives CASSQGASGRLAGVGELFF. This chain joins TRBV7-8 and TRBJ2-2; 10 bases are a match to TRBD2. Germline V gives CDR1 SGHVS, CDR2 FQNEAQ. Trimming cost V 5 bases and J 7 bases; bases outside gene matches: 19. CDR3 length: 19 amino acids.

This clone was counted a few times. The chain joins TRBV4-3 to TRBJ1-6; D is unclear. The CDR3 runs to 13 residues. Germline V gives CDR1 LGHNA, CDR2 YSLEER. V lost 1 base and J lost 10, with 8 bases in between. The CDR3 loop reads CASSQASMSPLHF. CDR3 coding DNA: TGCGCCAGCAGCCAAGCGTCTATGTCACCCCTCCACTTT.

The chain couples TRBV5-1 to TRBJ2-1; D is unresolved. Germline V gene sequence: CDR1 SGHRS, CDR2 YFSETQ. The CDR3 covers 11 residues. V shed 5 bases and J shed 6 bases, with 6 bases lying between them. The CDR3 region is CASRFGNEQFF. CDR3 sequence (DNA): TGCGCCAGCAGATTTGGCAATGAGCAGTTCTTC.

This clone was picked up one time. The chain uses TRBV29-1 and TRBJ2-3, with D perhaps being TRBD1 or TRBD2 (5 bases each). Trimming took off 4 bases at V and 0 bases at J, with 11 bases between the two ends. This CDR3 comprises 14 residues. Germline-derived CDR1 and CDR2 are SQVTM and ANQGSEA. The CDR3 is CSVVGEQSTDTQYF. For the CDR3, the DNA is TGCAGCGTTGTGGGGGAACAAAGCACAGATACGCAGTATTTT.

The chain joins TRBV4-1 to TRBJ2-5; D gene unclear. The V gene's germline CDR1 is MGHRA and CDR2 YSYEKL. Deletions cut 5 bases from V and 4 bases from J, with 17 bases between. The length of the CDR3 is 15 residues. The CDR3 reads CASSYTERTAETQYF. The CDR3 nucleotides read TGCGCCAGCAGCTACACAGAAAGGACGGCAGAGACCCAGTACTTC.

V and J are TRBV4-3 and TRBJ2-1; 7 bases are shared with TRBD2. J lost 3 bases, V lost 3 bases, and 2 bases had no gene match. CDR3 size: 14 residues. Germline CDR1 and CDR2: LGHNA and YSLEER. This CDR3 reads CASSHGGGYNEQFF. DNA for the CDR3: TGCGCCAGCAGCCATGGCGGGGGCTACAATGAGCAGTTCTTC.

The count of this clone is one. The chain joins TRBV19 to TRBJ2-1, with TRBD1 matching 7 bases. Germline CDR1 LNHDA, CDR2 SQIVND (reference sequence). V gave up 6 bases and J gave up 8 bases; unmatched junction bases: 4. CDR3 length equals 12 residues. As DNA, the CDR3 is TGTGCCAGTAGAGGCCAGGGGGATGAGCAGTTCTTC. The encoded protein is CASRGQGDEQFF.

This clone has only one observation. The genes are TRBV4-1 and TRBJ2-2; D remains unclear. Germline CDR1 is MGHRA and CDR2 is YSYEKL. The ends were cut back, 0 bases at V and 5 bases at J, with 7 bases in the middle. This CDR3 comprises 14 residues. CDR3 region: CASSQEIGTGELFF. CDR3 DNA: TGCGCCAGCAGCCAAGAAATCGGGACCGGGGAGCTGTTTTTT.